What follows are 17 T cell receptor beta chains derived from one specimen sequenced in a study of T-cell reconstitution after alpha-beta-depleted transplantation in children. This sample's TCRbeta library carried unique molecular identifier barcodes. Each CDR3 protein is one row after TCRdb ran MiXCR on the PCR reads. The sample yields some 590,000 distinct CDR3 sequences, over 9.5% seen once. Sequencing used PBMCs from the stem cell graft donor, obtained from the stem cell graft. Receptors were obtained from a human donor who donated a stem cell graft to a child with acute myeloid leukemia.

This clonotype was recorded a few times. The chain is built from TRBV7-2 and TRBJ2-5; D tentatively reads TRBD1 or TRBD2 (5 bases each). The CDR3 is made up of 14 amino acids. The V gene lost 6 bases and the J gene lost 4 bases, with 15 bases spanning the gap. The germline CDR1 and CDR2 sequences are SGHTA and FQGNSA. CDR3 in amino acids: CASRVGTGRETQYF. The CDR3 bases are TGTGCCAGCAGAGTAGGGACCGGACGAGAGACCCAGTACTTC.

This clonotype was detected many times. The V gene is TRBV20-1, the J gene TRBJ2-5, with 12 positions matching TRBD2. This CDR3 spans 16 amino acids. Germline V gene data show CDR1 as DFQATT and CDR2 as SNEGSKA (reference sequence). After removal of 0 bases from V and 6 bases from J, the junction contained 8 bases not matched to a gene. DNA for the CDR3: TGCAGTGCTAGAGATGAGACTAGCGGGAGTCTTAAGACCCAGTACTTC. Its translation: CSARDETSGSLKTQYF.

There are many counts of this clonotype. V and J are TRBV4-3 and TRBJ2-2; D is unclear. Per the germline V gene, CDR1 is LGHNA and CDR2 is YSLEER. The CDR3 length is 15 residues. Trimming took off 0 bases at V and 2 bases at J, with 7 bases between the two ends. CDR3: CASSQDLGNTGELFF. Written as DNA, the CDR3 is TGCGCCAGCAGCCAAGATTTGGGAAACACCGGGGAGCTGTTTTTT.

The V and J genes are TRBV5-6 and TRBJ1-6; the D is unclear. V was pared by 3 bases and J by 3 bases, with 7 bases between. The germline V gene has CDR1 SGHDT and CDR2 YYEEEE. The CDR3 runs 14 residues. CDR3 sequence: CASSSGLYNSPLHF. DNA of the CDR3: TGTGCCAGCAGCTCCGGACTCTATAATTCACCCCTCCACTTT.

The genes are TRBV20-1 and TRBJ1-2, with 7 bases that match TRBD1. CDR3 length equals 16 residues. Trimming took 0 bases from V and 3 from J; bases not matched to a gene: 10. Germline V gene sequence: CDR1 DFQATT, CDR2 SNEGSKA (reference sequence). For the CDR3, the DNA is TGCAGTGCTAGAGATCAGGGTAGGGGGCAGGACTATGGCTACACCTTC. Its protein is CSARDQGRGQDYGYTF.

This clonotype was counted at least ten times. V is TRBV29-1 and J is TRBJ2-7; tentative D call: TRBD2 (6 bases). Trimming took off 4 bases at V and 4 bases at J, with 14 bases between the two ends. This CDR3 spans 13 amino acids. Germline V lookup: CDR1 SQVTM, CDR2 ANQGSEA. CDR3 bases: TGCAGCGTTGGTTCCGGGAGCGGGTACGAGCAGTACTTC. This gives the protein CSVGSGSGYEQYF.

This chain's CDR3 is CASSQVVGGTGELFF. As DNA, the CDR3 is TGCGCCAGCAGCCAAGTTGTCGGGGGGACCGGGGAGCTGTTTTTT. The chain couples TRBV4-3 to TRBJ2-2; 7 nucleotides match TRBD2. From germline, CDR1 is LGHNA and CDR2 YSLEER. This CDR3 has 15 amino acids. V shed 1 base and J 5 bases; nucleotides not matched to a gene: 4.

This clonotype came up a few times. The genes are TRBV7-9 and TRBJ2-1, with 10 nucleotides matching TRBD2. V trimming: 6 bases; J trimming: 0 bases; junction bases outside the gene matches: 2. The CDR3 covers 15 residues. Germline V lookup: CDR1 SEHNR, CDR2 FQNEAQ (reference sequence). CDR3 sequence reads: CASRPSGGSYNEQFF. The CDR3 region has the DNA TGTGCCAGCAGGCCTAGCGGGGGCTCCTACAATGAGCAGTTCTTC.

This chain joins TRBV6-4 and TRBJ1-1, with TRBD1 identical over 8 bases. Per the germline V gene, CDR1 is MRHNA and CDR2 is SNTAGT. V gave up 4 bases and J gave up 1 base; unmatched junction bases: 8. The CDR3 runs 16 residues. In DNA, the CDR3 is TGTGCCAGCAGTGCTGGACAGGGACGAGGGAACACTGAAGCTTTCTTT. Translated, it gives CASSAGQGRGNTEAFF.

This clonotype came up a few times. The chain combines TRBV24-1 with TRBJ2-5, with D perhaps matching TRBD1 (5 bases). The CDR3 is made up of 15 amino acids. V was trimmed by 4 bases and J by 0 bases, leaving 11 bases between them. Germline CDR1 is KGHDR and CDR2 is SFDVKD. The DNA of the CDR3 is TGTGCCACCAGTGAACAGGAATTTAACCAAGAGACCCAGTACTTC. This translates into CATSEQEFNQETQYF.

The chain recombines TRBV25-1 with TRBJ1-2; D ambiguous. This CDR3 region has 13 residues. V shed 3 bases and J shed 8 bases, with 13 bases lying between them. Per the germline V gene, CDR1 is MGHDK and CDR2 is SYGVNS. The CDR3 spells CASSDRLRGGYTF. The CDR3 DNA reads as TGTGCCAGCAGTGACCGACTTAGAGGAGGCTACACCTTC.

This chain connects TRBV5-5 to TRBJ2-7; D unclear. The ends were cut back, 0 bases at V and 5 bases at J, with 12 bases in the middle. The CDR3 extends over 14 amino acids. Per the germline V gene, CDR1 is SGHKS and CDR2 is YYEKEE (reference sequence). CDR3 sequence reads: CASSLETLRDEQYF. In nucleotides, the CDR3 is TGTGCCAGCAGCTTGGAGACCCTTAGGGACGAGCAGTACTTC.

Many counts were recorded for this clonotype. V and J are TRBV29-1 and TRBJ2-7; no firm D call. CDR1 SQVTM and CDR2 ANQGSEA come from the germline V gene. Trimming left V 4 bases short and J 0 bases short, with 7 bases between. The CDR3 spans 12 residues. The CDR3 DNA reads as TGCAGCGTTGGACGGTCCTCCTACGAGCAGTACTTC. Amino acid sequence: CSVGRSSYEQYF.

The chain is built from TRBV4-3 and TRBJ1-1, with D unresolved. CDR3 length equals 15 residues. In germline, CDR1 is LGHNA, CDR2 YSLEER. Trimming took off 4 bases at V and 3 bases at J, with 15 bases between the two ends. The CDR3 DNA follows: TGCGCCAGCAGCCCTGGCCGGGGTGGGCACACTGAAGCTTTCTTT. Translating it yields CASSPGRGGHTEAFF.

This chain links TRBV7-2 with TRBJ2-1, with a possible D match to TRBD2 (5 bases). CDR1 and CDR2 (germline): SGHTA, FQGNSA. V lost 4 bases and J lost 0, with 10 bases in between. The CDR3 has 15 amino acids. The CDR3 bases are TGTGCCAGCAGCTCCGGGATTAGCTCCTACAATGAGCAGTTCTTC. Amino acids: CASSSGISSYNEQFF.

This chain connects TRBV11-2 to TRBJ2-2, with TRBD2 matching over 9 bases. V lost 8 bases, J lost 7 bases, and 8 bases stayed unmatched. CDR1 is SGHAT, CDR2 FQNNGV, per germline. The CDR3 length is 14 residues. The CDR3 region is CASHLAGVDGELFF. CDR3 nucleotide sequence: TGTGCCAGCCATTTAGCGGGAGTGGACGGGGAGCTGTTTTTT.

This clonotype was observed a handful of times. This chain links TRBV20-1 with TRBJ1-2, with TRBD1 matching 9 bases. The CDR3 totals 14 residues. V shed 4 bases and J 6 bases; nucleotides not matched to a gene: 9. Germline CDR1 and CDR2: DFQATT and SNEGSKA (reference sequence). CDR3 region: CSAKWDRVLDGYTF. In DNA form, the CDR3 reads TGCAGTGCTAAATGGGACAGGGTATTGGATGGCTACACCTTC.